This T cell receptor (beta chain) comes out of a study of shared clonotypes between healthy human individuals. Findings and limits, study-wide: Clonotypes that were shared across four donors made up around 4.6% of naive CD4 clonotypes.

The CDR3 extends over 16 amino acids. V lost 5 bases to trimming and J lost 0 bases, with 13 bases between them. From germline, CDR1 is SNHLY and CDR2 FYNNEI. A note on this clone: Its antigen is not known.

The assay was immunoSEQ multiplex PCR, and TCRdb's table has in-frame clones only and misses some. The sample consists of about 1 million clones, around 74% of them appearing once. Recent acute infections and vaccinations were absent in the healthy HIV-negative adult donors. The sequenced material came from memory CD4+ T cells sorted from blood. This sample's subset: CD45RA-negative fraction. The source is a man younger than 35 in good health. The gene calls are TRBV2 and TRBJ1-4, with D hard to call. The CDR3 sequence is CASSSRQGPTNEKLFF. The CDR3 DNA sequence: TGTGCCAGCAGTAGTAGGCAAGGACCAACTAATGAAAAACTGTTTTTT.